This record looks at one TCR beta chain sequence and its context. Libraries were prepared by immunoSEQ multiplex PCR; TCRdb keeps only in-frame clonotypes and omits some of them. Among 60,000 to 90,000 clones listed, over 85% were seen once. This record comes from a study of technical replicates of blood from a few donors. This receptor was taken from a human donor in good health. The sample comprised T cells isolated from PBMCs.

In nucleotides, the CDR3 is TGTGCCAGCCTTCTTTGGACTAGCTACGAGCAGTACTTC. Translating gives CASLLWTSYEQYF. The genes are TRBV2 and TRBJ2-7, with TRBD2 matching over 7 bases. The V and J ends lost 8 bases and 3 bases, in that order; junction bases with no gene match: 7. Germline-derived CDR1 and CDR2 are SNHLY and FYNNEI. The CDR3 contains 13 residues.